This T cell receptor beta chain was profiled in a study of T cells expressing NK-cell markers. This CDR3 is 13 amino acids long. Germline V gene lookup returns CDR1 MNHEY and CDR2 SMNVEV (reference sequence). No DNA is given; TCRdb re-called the 5' RACE reads and lists each CDR3 protein once. The sample has about 180,000 distinct CDR3 sequences. Sample: blood T cells: a sorted CD56 or NKG2C T cell subset, CD4+ or CD8+ T cells, or bulk PBMC T cells (not recorded which). The source is a woman aged 18 to 75 in good health. The genes are TRBV27 and TRBJ2-1; no DNA is available, so the TRBD1 call from TCRdb remains unchecked. This CDR3 is CASSLVLREEQFF.